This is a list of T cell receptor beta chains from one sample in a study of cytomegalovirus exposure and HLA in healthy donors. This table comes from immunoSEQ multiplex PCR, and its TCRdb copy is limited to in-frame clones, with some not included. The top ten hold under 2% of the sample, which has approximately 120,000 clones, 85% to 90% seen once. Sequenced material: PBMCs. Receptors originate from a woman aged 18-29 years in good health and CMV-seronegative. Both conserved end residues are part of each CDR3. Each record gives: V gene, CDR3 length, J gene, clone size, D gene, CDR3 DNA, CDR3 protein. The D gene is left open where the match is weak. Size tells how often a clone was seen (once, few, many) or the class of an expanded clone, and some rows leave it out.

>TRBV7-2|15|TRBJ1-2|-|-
TGTGCCAGCAGCCCAAGCCGTGGGCAGTTCTATGGCTACACCTTC
CASSPSRGQFYGYTF
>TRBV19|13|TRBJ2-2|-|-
TGTGCCAGTAGTATAGTCTCCGCCGGGGAGCTGTTTTTT
CASSIVSAGELFF
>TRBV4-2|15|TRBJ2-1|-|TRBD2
TGTGCCAGCAGCTTTAGCGGGAGTGATTCCCATGAGCAGTTCTTC
CASSFSGSDSHEQFF
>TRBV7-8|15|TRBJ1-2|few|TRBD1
TGTGCCAGCAGCAACAGTCCCAGGGGGGTCTATGGCTACACCTTC
CASSNSPRGVYGYTF
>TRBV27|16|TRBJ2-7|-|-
TGTGCCAGCAGTTATGCCCCTAGCAGGAGCTCCTACGAGCAGTACTTC
CASSYAPSRSSYEQYF
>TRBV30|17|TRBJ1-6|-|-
TGTGCCTGGAGTGTAGGCAAGGCCTCGGGTATGAATTCACCCCTCCACTTT
CAWSVGKASGMNSPLHF
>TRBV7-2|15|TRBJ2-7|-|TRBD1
TGTGCCAGCAGCGGGATCGGGACAGACTACTACGAGCAGTACTTC
CASSGIGTDYYEQYF
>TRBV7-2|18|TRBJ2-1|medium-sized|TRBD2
TGTGCCAGCAGCTTAGTGGGTCGGGGGAGGACTAGTATGAGCAAGCAGTTCTTC
CASSLVGRGRTSMSKQFF
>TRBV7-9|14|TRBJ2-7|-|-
TGTGCCAGCAGCTTAGTGTCACAGGGTCATGAGCAGTACTTC
CASSLVSQGHEQYF
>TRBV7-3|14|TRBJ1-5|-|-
TGTGCCAGTACAGGGTCCTGGGGCAATCAGCCCCAGCATTTT
CASTGSWGNQPQHF
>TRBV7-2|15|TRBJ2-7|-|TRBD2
TGTGCCAGCAGCTTAGGACTAGCGGGAGTCCCCGAGCAGTACTTC
CASSLGLAGVPEQYF
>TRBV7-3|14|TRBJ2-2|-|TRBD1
TGTGCCAGCAGCTCGACAGGGTTAGCCGGGGAGCTGTTTTTT
CASSSTGLAGELFF
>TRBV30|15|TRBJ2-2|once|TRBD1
TGTGCCTGGAGCGGGGACAGGGGGCGGACCGGGGAGCTGTTTTTT
CAWSGDRGRTGELFF
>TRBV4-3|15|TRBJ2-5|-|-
TGCGCCAGCAGCCCAGTCCTGAGGGTCGGCGAGACCCAGTACTTC
CASSPVLRVGETQYF
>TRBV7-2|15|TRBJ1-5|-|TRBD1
TGTGCCAGCAGCTTACAACAGGGGGCACAACAGCCCCAGCATTTT
CASSLQQGAQQPQHF
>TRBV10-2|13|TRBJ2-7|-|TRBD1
TGCGCCAGCAGTGATGGGACAGTCCACGAGCAGTACTTC
CASSDGTVHEQYF
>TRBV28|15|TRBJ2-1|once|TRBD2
TGTGCCAGCAGTTTATCCGCGGGGGGGTTTACAGAGCAGTTCTTC
CASSLSAGGFTEQFF
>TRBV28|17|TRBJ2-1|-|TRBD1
TGTGCCAGCAGTTCCTCTAGGGGGACAGGTCAGCGCGATGAGCAGTTCTTC
CASSSSRGTGQRDEQFF
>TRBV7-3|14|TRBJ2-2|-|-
TGTGCCAGCAGCTTAGTTGAGGTCACCGGGGAGCTGTTTTTT
CASSLVEVTGELFF
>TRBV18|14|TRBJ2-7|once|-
TGTGCCAGCTCACCGAGGGACTCTCCCCGCGAGCAGTACTTC
CASSPRDSPREQYF
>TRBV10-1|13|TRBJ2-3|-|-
TGCGCCAGTTCAGATCCTAGCACAGATACGCAGTATTTT
CASSDPSTDTQYF
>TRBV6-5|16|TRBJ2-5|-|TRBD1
TGTGCCAGCAGTTACGCCCCCCGACAGGGGGGAGAGACCCAGTACTTC
CASSYAPRQGGETQYF
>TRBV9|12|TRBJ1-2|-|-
TGTGCCAGCAGCGGCGGGGACTACGGCTACACCTTC
CASSGGDYGYTF
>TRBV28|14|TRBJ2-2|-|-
TGTGCCAGCAGGGTGGGACTTAGCCTCGGGGAGCTGTTTTTT
CASRVGLSLGELFF
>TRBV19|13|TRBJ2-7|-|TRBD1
TGTGCCAGTAGTATGGACAGGGCTGGCGAGCAGTACTTC
CASSMDRAGEQYF
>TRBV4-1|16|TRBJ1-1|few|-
TGCGCCAGCAGCCAAGAGACGGGTGGGACTAACACTGAAGCTTTCTTT
CASSQETGGTNTEAFF
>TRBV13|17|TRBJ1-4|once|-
TGTGCCAGCAGCTTTTCGGCGGCGGGGAGGGCTAATGAAAAACTGTTTTTT
CASSFSAAGRANEKLFF
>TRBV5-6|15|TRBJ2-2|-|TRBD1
TGTGCCAGCAGCGTCTACAGGGGGGACACCGGGGAGCTGTTTTTT
CASSVYRGDTGELFF
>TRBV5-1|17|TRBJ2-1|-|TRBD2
TGCGCCAGCAGCTTCGCCTCCACCCGGGGGGGCGACAATGAGCAGTTCTTC
CASSFASTRGGDNEQFF
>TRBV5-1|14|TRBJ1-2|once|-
TGCGCCAGCAGCTTGGATAGAGGGGGCTATGGCTACACCTTC
CASSLDRGGYGYTF
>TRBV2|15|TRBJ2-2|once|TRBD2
TGTGCCACCTTGCGAGCGGGGGGGGACACCGGGGAGCTGTTTTTT
CATLRAGGDTGELFF
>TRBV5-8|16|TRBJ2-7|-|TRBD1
TGTGCCAGCAGCTTGGACACGGGACAGGGCGGCCACGAGCAGTACTTC
CASSLDTGQGGHEQYF
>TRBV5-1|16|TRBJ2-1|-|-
TGCGCCAGCAGCTTGGGAGGGGGGGGTCCCTACAATGAGCAGTTCTTC
CASSLGGGGPYNEQFF
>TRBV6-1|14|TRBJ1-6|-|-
TGTGCCAGCAGGGGGGGATACAGTTGGTCACCCCTCCACTTT
CASRGGYSWSPLHF
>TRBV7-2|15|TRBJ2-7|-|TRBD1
TGTGCCAGCAGCTTGTACGGGACAGGGGGCATCGAGCAGTACTTC
CASSLYGTGGIEQYF
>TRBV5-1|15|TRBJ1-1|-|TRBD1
TGCGCCAGCAGCTTGGGGACAGGGCTGGTCACTGAAGCTTTCTTT
CASSLGTGLVTEAFF
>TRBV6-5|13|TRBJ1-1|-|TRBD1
TGTGCCAGCAGAACAGGGGGTGTCACTGAAGCTTTCTTT
CASRTGGVTEAFF
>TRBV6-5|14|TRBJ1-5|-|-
TGTGCCAGCAGGACGGTACAGGGAAATCAGCCCCAGCATTTT
CASRTVQGNQPQHF
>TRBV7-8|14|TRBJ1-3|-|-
TGTGCCAGCAGCTTCGATACAGCAGGAAACACCATATATTTT
CASSFDTAGNTIYF
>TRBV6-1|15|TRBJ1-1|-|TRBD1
TGTGCCAGCAGTGGGGAGCAGGGGGCCGCCGCTGAAGCTTTCTTT
CASSGEQGAAAEAFF
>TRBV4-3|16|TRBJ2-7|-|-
TGCGCCAGCAGCCAAGATGAGGGCTGGGCTACCGACGAGCAGTACTTC
CASSQDEGWATDEQYF
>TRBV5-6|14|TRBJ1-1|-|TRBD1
TGTGCCAGCAGCCCCGGGACAGGGAACACTGAAGCTTTCTTT
CASSPGTGNTEAFF
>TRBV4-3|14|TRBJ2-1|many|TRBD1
TGCGCCAGCGGAAGACAGGGGAAGTACAATGAGCAGTTCTTC
CASGRQGKYNEQFF
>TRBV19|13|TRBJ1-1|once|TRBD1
TGTGCCAGTAGGTTGGGACAGGGGACTGAAGCTTTCTTT
CASRLGQGTEAFF